The 25 T cell receptor beta chains below come from one sample, sequenced in a study of blood T cells in healthy people across ages. A second PCR, run for about 6 to 11 cycles, used a sample-barcoded 5' primer plus a J-beta primer mix. In TCRdb, the 5' RACE reads were re-called with MiXCR into one record per CDR3 protein. Here the sample spans about 700,000 distinct CDR3 sequences, about 32% being singletons. The specimen sequenced was blood. Receptor source: a woman older than 75 in good health.

This clonotype was observed many times. This chain joins TRBV4-2 and TRBJ2-6, with a weak D call TRBD2 (5 bases). Trimming removed 0 bases at V and 0 bases at J, with 9 bases between. The CDR3 extends over 17 amino acids. Germline lookup yields CDR1 LGHNA and CDR2 YNFKEQ. This CDR3 is CASSQERGTSGANVLTF. CDR3 nucleotide sequence: TGTGCCAGCAGCCAAGAACGGGGAACCTCTGGGGCCAACGTCCTGACTTTC.

V and J are TRBV9 and TRBJ2-3; 7 nucleotides line up with TRBD2. The length of the CDR3 is 16 residues. V lost 0 bases and J lost 4; bases outside the gene matches: 8. CDR1 is SGDLS, CDR2 YYNGEE, per germline. The CDR3 bases are TGTGCCAGCAGCGTAGGAGTGAGCGGGGCAGCAGATACGCAGTATTTT. It is translated as CASSVGVSGAADTQYF.

This sequence joins TRBV6-5 and TRBJ2-3, with D possibly TRBD1 on 5 matching bases. Trimming cost V 6 bases and J 4 bases, with 14 bases left between them. Germline V gene data show CDR1 as MNHEY and CDR2 as SVGAGI. This CDR3 contains 14 residues. The CDR3 spells CASRRGSSADTQYF. In nucleotides, the CDR3 is TGTGCCAGCAGAAGGGGAAGCAGCGCAGATACGCAGTATTTT.

This clonotype was observed many times. This chain connects TRBV5-6 to TRBJ2-7; TRBD1 aligns across 9 bases. This CDR3 is 16 amino acids long. Germline values: CDR1 SGHDT, CDR2 YYEEEE. The ends lost 3 bases at V and 0 bases at J; junction bases unmatched: 7. The CDR3 region has the DNA TGTGCCAGCAGCTACGGACAGGGGATCCGCTCCTACGAGCAGTACTTC. It is translated as CASSYGQGIRSYEQYF.

With respect to this clonotype: One end of the junction does not line up with germline, which may come from a read error. The chain carries TRBV3-1 and TRBJ2-7; no firm D call. TRBJ2-5 explains the end of the DNA better; the J call may be wrong. The CDR3 runs to 14 residues. The germline CDR1 and CDR2 sequences are LGHDT and YNNKEL (reference sequence). The CDR3 nucleotides are TGTGCCAGTAGCCTCCGGGCCGTCCAGCAGACCCAGTACTTC. Its protein product is CASSLRAVQQTQYF.

This clonotype has a count of ten or more. The J gene is TRBJ2-3, the V gene TRBV5-5; 9 bases match TRBD1. CDR3 length equals 15 residues. Germline CDR1 and CDR2: SGHKS and YYEKEE (reference sequence). J lost 6 bases, V lost 4 bases, and 9 bases had no gene match. The CDR3 spells CASSTAGQGWDTQYF. Written as DNA, the CDR3 is TGTGCCAGCAGCACCGCGGGACAGGGTTGGGATACGCAGTATTTT. The whole variable domain, filled in from reference TRBV5-5 and TRBJ2-3, reads DAGVTQSPTHLIKTRGQQVTLRCSPISGHKSVSWYQQVLGQGPQFIFQYYEKEERGRGNFPDRFSARQFPNYSSELNVNALLLGDSALYLCASSTAGQGWDTQYFGPGTRLTVL.

This clonotype was seen a few times. The chain has TRBV6-2 or TRBV6-3 and TRBJ1-5; 9 nucleotides match TRBD1. CDR1 is MNHEY, CDR2 SVGEGT, per germline. V trimming: 0 bases; J trimming: 1 base; junction bases outside the gene matches: 4. The CDR3 is made up of 17 amino acids. The CDR3 loop reads CASSYSLTGGSNQPQHF. In DNA, the CDR3 is TGTGCCAGCAGTTACTCGCTGACAGGGGGAAGCAATCAGCCCCAGCATTTT.

This clonotype was observed once. V and J are TRBV4-3 and TRBJ2-7; 12 nucleotides match TRBD2. The CDR3 runs 18 residues. The J segment lost 5 bases and the V segment lost 0 bases, leaving 11 bases of the junction unmatched. Germline-derived CDR1 and CDR2 are LGHNA and YSLEER. The chain's CDR3 is CASSQDVLAGGPWDEQYF. In nucleotides, the CDR3 is TGCGCCAGCAGCCAAGACGTGCTAGCGGGAGGGCCGTGGGACGAGCAGTACTTC.

The chain links TRBV3-1 to TRBJ1-2; D gene uncertain. Per the germline V gene, CDR1 is LGHDT and CDR2 is YNNKEL (reference sequence). This CDR3 has 14 amino acids. Trimming shortened V by 1 base and J by 8 bases, and 14 bases separated the two germline ends. CDR3: CASSQGGGHGGYTF. The CDR3 region has the DNA TGTGCCAGCAGCCAAGGTGGAGGGCATGGGGGCTACACCTTC.

Comment on this clonotype: A read error may be the cause here, since a much bigger clone is one base away. This chain uses TRBV6-6 with TRBJ2-7; D gene unclear. This CDR3 has 12 residues. Germline V lookup: CDR1 MNHNY, CDR2 SVGAGI (reference sequence). V was clipped by 4 bases and J by 3 bases, with 7 bases between them. For the CDR3, the DNA is TGTGCCAGCAGTTGCGACGTCTACGAGCAGTACTTC. As protein: CASSCDVYEQYF.

This clonotype was observed a handful of times. J is TRBJ2-3 and V is TRBV6-1; D not resolved. Germline-derived CDR1 and CDR2 are MNHNS and SASEGT. V lost 6 bases to trimming and J lost 4 bases, with 8 bases between them. The CDR3 contains 12 residues. CDR3 sequence: CASRPGPDTQYF. The CDR3 bases are TGTGCCAGCAGGCCGGGCCCAGATACGCAGTATTTT.

This chain connects TRBV6-2 or TRBV6-3 to TRBJ2-7; D gene unclear. Germline V gives CDR1 MNHEY, CDR2 SVGEGT. V lost 6 bases to trimming and J lost 0 bases, with 6 bases between them. This CDR3 contains 12 residues. The CDR3 is CASSPYSYEQYF. In nucleotides, the CDR3 is TGTGCCAGCAGCCCATACTCCTACGAGCAGTACTTC.

Points on this clonotype: This may stem from a read error, because a much larger clone lies one nucleotide away. Written as DNA, the CDR3 is TGCGCCAGCAGTGAGACACGGGACTCGATTGGTGGCTACACCTTC. Amino acid sequence: CASSETRDSIGGYTF. This chain connects TRBV10-2 to TRBJ1-2, with D perhaps TRBD1 (5 bases). V shed 2 bases and J shed 7 bases, with 17 bases lying between them. This CDR3 spans 15 amino acids. In germline, CDR1 is WSHSY, CDR2 SAAADI.

This clonotype was found many times. The J gene is TRBJ1-1, the V gene TRBV7-2, with D possibly matching TRBD1 (6 bases). The V end lost 2 bases, the J end lost 6 bases, and 13 bases lay between the germline ends. The germline V gene has CDR1 SGHTA and CDR2 FQGNSA. The CDR3 spans 14 residues. This chain's CDR3 is CASSLTRGWAEAFF. CDR3 coding DNA: TGTGCCAGCAGCTTAACCAGGGGATGGGCTGAAGCTTTCTTT.

The V gene is TRBV6-1, the J gene TRBJ2-2, with D possibly matching TRBD1 (5 bases). V lost 7 bases, J lost 1 base, and 10 bases lay in between. The CDR3 contains 14 residues. From germline, CDR1 is MNHNS and CDR2 SASEGT. The CDR3 sequence is CASKIGQNTGELFF. In DNA form, the CDR3 reads TGTGCCAGCAAGATAGGACAGAACACCGGGGAGCTGTTTTTT.

CDR3 sequence reads: CASSPDRGHNGYTF. The CDR3, as DNA: TGTGCCAGCAGCCCGGACAGGGGGCACAATGGCTACACCTTC. V gene TRBV9 combines with J gene TRBJ1-2, with 11 bases fitting TRBD1. The V gene end was trimmed by 4 bases and the J gene end by 6 bases; junction bases not matched to a gene: 5. The CDR3 sequence is 14 residues long. Germline values: CDR1 SGDLS, CDR2 YYNGEE.

Many counts were recorded for this clonotype. The chain uses TRBV20-1 and TRBJ2-3; D call uncertain. Trimming pared 1 base from V and 3 bases from J, leaving 11 bases between. Germline V CDR1 and CDR2: DFQATT, SNEGSKA (reference sequence). The CDR3 covers 14 residues. CDR3: CSARGHVRTDTQYF. The CDR3 DNA sequence: TGCAGTGCTAGAGGACATGTTAGGACAGATACGCAGTATTTT.

This clonotype was recorded at least ten times. This rearrangement joins TRBV29-1 to TRBJ1-2, with a weak D call TRBD1 (6 bases). Trimming removed 6 bases from V and 4 bases from J, with 21 bases in between. The CDR3 has 15 amino acids. The V gene's germline CDR1 is SQVTM and CDR2 ANQGSEA. As DNA, the CDR3 is TGCAGCGTGGAATTGTTCGGGGGGCTGGGCTATGGCTACACCTTC. Protein product: CSVELFGGLGYGYTF.

This clonotype was recorded at least ten times. The chain is built from TRBV29-1 and TRBJ1-6; TRBD1 is a possible D gene (5 bases). Germline lookup yields CDR1 SQVTM and CDR2 ANQGSEA. Trimming pared 4 bases from V and 7 bases from J, leaving 8 bases between. This CDR3 is 12 amino acids long. In DNA, the CDR3 is TGCAGCGTTGGTGAGGGGAATTCACCCCTCCACTTT. Its translation: CSVGEGNSPLHF. The full variable domain, completed using reference TRBV29-1 and TRBJ1-6, is SAVISQKPSRDICQRGTSLTIQCQVDSQVTMMFWYRQQPGQSLTLIATANQGSEATYESGFVIDKFPISRPNLTFSTLTVSNMSPEDSSIYLCSVGEGNSPLHFGNGTRLTVT.

As regards this clonotype: The final CDR3 position lacks the conserved phenylalanine or tryptophan, pointing to a likely read error. The V and J genes are TRBV20-1 and TRBJ1-6, with a possible D match to TRBD1 (6 bases). CDR3 length: 15 amino acids. Trimming removed 3 bases from V and 4 bases from J, with 13 bases in between. From germline, CDR1 is DFQATT and CDR2 SNEGSKA (reference sequence). The CDR3 region is CSARWGGPYNSPLHL. For the CDR3, the DNA is TGCAGTGCTAGGTGGGGGGGCCCATATAATTCACCCCTCCACTTG.

This clonotype came up many times. As DNA, the CDR3 is TGTGCCACCAGCAGAGAAACAGGCTACGAGCAGTACTTC. Translation gives CATSRETGYEQYF. This sequence joins TRBV15 and TRBJ2-7, with TRBD1 as a possible D gene (5 bases). This CDR3 spans 13 amino acids. V was trimmed by 0 bases and J by 3 bases, leaving 6 bases between them. Germline values: CDR1 LNHNV, CDR2 YYDKDF (reference sequence). The variable domain in full, with the rest retrieved from reference TRBV15 and TRBJ2-7, is DAMVIQNPRYQVTQFGKPVTLSCSQTLNHNVMYWYQQKSSQAPKLLFHYYDKDFNNEADTPDNFQSRRPNTSFCFLDIRSPGLGDTAMYLCATSRETGYEQYFGPGTRLTVT.

At least ten counts were recorded for this clonotype. The chain has TRBV14 and TRBJ2-7; no clear D. V dropped 4 bases and J dropped 3 bases, with 4 bases sitting between them. The germline V gene has CDR1 SGHDN and CDR2 FVKESK. The CDR3 is made up of 11 amino acids. The CDR3 loop is CASSRFYEQYF. The CDR3 DNA follows: TGTGCCAGCAGCCGATTCTACGAGCAGTACTTC.

Many counts were recorded for this clonotype. The chain uses TRBV10-3 and TRBJ2-7; D may be TRBD1 (6 bases). The germline V gene encodes CDR1 ENHRY and CDR2 SYGVKD. Trimming cost V 6 bases and J 2 bases, with 14 bases left between them. The CDR3 is 14 residues long. CDR3 protein: CAIRAGTYTYEQYF. CDR3 sequence (DNA): TGTGCCATCAGAGCCGGGACATACACCTACGAGCAGTACTTC.

This clonotype has just one count. It may be a read error: a sequence one base away is much more abundant. J is TRBJ2-3 and V is TRBV12-3 or TRBV12-4; TRBD2 matches 12 bases. Trimming removed 5 bases from V and 4 bases from J; junction bases left unmatched: 10. CDR3 size: 17 residues. The CDR3 spells CASSTLTSGGGADTQYF. The CDR3 DNA follows: TGTGCCAGCAGTACCCTGACTAGCGGGGGAGGTGCAGATACGCAGTATTTT.

The J gene is TRBJ1-5, the V gene TRBV12-3 or TRBV12-4; the match to TRBD1 covers 7 bases. Losses at the gene ends were 5 bases for V and 8 bases for J; bases not matched to a gene: 12. CDR3 size: 15 residues. This chain's CDR3 is CASSQISGGQEPQHF. In nucleotides, the CDR3 is TGTGCCAGCAGTCAAATATCAGGGGGGCAGGAGCCCCAGCATTTT.